This T cell receptor (beta chain) was obtained from a study of T cells in localized non-small cell lung cancer (dated by TCRdb to about 2020). Concerning the study at large: The study examined T cell repertoires in roughly 240 patients with early-stage NSCLC and compared tumors with uninvolved tumor-adjacent lungs. The cohort comprised around 240 treatment-naïve NSCLC patients with resected, localized lung tumors. The mean age of the NSCLC patients was about 64 years, with 130 or so men and 95 to 110 women. Here is what the overall study found, with its caveats: Because the study design was exploratory, TCR variables were selected using unadjusted p-values without false-discovery rate correction. The highest T cell clonality was observed in uninvolved tumor-adjacent lung, where clonality exceeded that of tumor, suggesting that antigenic responses were more focused in uninvolved tumor-adjacent lung. A median of around 62 of the top 100 tumor clones turned up in the paired uninvolved adjacent lung, and about 28 of those clones also ranked among the top 100 of that same adjacent lung. Because multi-region tumor sequencing was not done, intratumor heterogeneity could not be ruled out. Longer overall survival was associated with higher blood T cell density, whereas shorter survival was associated with higher adjacent-lung clonality.

This clone showed up just once. Its antigen remains unidentified. No base-level quality is on record; no much larger clone is a single base apart. The immunoSEQ Assay was used to sequence TCR beta CDR3 regions from DNA. Turning to the authors' computational methods: T cell density was computed as TCR beta template counts normalized to usable DNA estimated by amplifying housekeeping genes. The preseqR package was used to estimate richness by extrapolating to 400,000 templates for PBMC samples and to 120,000 templates for tissue samples. Clonality was defined as one minus Pielou's evenness. Tissue-enriched TCRs were identified through differential abundance testing performed on productive amino-acid clonotypes, with a minimum total count of 5 and an alpha of 0.1. The Jaccard Index and the Morisita Overlap Index were used to measure how much the repertoires overlapped between compartments. GLIPH clustered TCR beta CDR3s with public tetramer-defined viral CDR3s; viral motifs required at least three viral sequences plus V-gene enrichment. Drawn from immuneACCESS, this table holds only the in-frame rearrangements with V and J called that TCRdb kept. Clones are partly lost; checked studies trace under half to an unresolved V gene and leave the rest unexplained. Clonal size and the V and J genes are those of that table, whereas D and trimming came from the DNA. The sample records about 40,000 clones, approximately 86% of which are singletons. Jointly, the top ten make up around 6.4% of the sample.

At diagnosis, peripheral blood, uninvolved tumor-adjacent lung and tumor were collected and were preserved as a mix of fresh-frozen and FFPE material. For TCR repertoire profiling, blood samples were analyzed in the form of peripheral blood mononuclear cells. V and J are truncated by 1 base and 12 bases respectively, leaving an intervening sequence of 13 bases. The CDR3 sequence holds 13 residues, the cysteine and phenylalanine included. The read is trimmed to its CDR3 DNA, 39 bases read in frame from base 1. CDR1 MNHNS and CDR2 SASEGT are derived from the germline V gene. Sequencing was performed on peripheral blood, taken before any cancer treatment. Recombination joined TRBV6-1 with TRBJ1-5, with the D gene not confidently named. The clonotype comes from a man aged 35-75 years with stage I lung adenocarcinoma. This receptor has the CDR3 CASSEDIGTVQHF. The DNA sequence is given as TGTGCCAGCAGTGAAGACATAGGAACAGTCCAGCATTTT.